This T cell receptor beta chain was recovered during a study of cytomegalovirus exposure and HLA in healthy donors. Whole-study results and caveats: There were some public TCRs occurring in many donors, but most TCR sequences were rare.

The V gene end was trimmed by 5 bases and the J gene end by 3 bases; junction bases not matched to a gene: 14. Germline CDR1 and CDR2: SGHVS and FQNEAQ. The CDR3 is 17 amino acids. Amplification used 60 Vbeta primers and 13 Jbeta primers. Using immunoSEQ multiplex PCR, the repertoire was profiled, and TCRdb retains in-frame clones only, with some absent. The repertoire has 150,000 to 200,000 clones, just over 75% of them found once; the top ten carry roughly 3.5%. Regarding this clone: Its antigen is as yet unknown.

This sequence joins TRBV7-8 and TRBJ2-7; TRBD1 matches at 9 bases. The specimen was PBMCs. The TCR originated in an older woman in good health and CMV-seropositive. This CDR3 is CASSPSIDRGVNYEQYF. CDR3 DNA sequence: TGTGCCAGCAGCCCTTCTATCGACAGGGGGGTTAACTACGAGCAGTACTTC. Based on the CDR3 plus reference TRBV7-8 and TRBJ2-7, the full variable domain is GAGVSQSPRYKVAKRGQDVALRCDPISGHVSLFWYQQALGQGPEFLTYFQNEAQLDKSGLPSDRFFAERPEGSVSTLKIQRTQQEDSAVYLCASSPSIDRGVNYEQYFGPGTRLTVT.